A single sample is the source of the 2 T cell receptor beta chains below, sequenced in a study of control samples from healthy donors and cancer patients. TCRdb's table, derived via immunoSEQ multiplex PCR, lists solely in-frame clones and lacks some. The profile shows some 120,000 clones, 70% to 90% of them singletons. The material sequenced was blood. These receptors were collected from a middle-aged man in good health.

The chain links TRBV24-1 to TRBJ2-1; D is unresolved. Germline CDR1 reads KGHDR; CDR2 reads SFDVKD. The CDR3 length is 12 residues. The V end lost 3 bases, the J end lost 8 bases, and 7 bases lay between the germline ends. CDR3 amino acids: CATSDNRDEQFF. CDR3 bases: TGTGCCACCAGTGATAATAGGGATGAGCAGTTCTTC.

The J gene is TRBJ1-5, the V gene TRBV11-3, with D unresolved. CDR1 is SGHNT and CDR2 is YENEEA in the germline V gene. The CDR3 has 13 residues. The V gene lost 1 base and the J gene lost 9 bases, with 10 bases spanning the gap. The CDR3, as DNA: TGTGCCAGCAGCTTAGGGGCCCTCGGGCCCCAGCATTTT. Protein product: CASSLGALGPQHF.